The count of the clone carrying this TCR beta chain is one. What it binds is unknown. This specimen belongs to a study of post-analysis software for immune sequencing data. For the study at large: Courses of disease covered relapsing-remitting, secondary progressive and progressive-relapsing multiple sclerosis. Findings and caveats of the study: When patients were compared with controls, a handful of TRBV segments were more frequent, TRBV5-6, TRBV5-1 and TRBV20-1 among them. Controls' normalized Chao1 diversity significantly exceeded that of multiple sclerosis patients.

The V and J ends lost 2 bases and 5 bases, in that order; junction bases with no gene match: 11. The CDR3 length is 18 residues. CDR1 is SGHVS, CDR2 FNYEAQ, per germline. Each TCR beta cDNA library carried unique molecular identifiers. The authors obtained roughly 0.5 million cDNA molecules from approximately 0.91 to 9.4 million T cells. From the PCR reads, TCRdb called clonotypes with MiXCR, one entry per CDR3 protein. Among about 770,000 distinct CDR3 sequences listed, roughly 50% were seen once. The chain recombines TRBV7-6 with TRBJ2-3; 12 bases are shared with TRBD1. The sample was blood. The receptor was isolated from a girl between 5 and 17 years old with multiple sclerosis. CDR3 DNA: TGTGCCAGCAGCTTACTTTTCCGAGGGACAGGGGGCGAAGATACGCAGTATTTT. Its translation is CASSLLFRGTGGEDTQYF.